This T cell receptor beta chain stems from a study of tissue T cells after allogeneic stem cell transplantation. Study summary: Pathologist H&E review favored samples with visible lymphocytes for sequencing among multiple samples.

Autopsy tissues spanned esophagus to rectum, liver, skin, and lymphoid organs including spleen. This clone appeared once. The CDR3 is 15 amino acids. Germline V gene sequence: CDR1 MNHNS, CDR2 SASEGT. Trimming removed 1 base from V and 8 bases from J, with 14 bases in between. Measured with immunoSEQ multiplex PCR; TCRdb has only the in-frame clones, and not every one. The sample shows approximately 12,000 clones, approximately 70% of them seen only once. The TCR originated in a woman aged 18-49 years with breast cancer. Sequenced material: tissue from the right colon, taken at autopsy. The rearrangement joins TRBV6-1 to TRBJ1-4; D gene unclear. For the CDR3, the DNA is TGTGCCAGCAGTGAAGTACCGGGAACCTCGGAAAAACTGTTTTTT. This translates into CASSEVPGTSEKLFF.